The 24 T cell receptor beta chains below come from one sample, sequenced in a study of siplizumab effects on memory and regulatory T cells. Produced via immunoSEQ multiplex PCR; TCRdb's table is partial and in-frame only. Counted here are about 99,000 clones, 93% occurring once; the ten biggest clones make up roughly 0.62%. Sample: Tregs sorted from blood. The receptors originated from a human donor in good health.

The genes are TRBV4-1 and TRBJ1-2, with a tentative D call TRBD1 (5 bases). Germline V gene lookup returns CDR1 MGHRA and CDR2 YSYEKL. This CDR3 is built from 17 residues. V lost 0 bases, J lost 0 bases, and 14 bases lay in between. The CDR3 DNA sequence: TGCGCCAGCAGCCAAGATCAAGGGACCACCTCTAACTATGGCTACACCTTC. Translated: CASSQDQGTTSNYGYTF.

The chain uses TRBV18 and TRBJ1-2, with no clear D. Germline V lookup: CDR1 KGHSH, CDR2 LQKENI. The CDR3 contains 13 residues. Trimming took off 2 bases at V and 7 bases at J, with 11 bases between the two ends. The CDR3: CASSPMAESGYTF. As DNA, the CDR3 is TGTGCCAGCTCACCAATGGCCGAGAGTGGCTACACCTTC.

Comments on this clone: This sample includes further DNA sequences coding for the same CDR3. This chain uses TRBV29-1 with TRBJ1-1; D ambiguous. The V and J ends lost 6 bases and 6 bases respectively, with 14 bases between them. CDR3 length: 12 amino acids. The germline CDR1 and CDR2 sequences are SQVTM and ANQGSEA. This CDR3 is CSVLIKPAEAFF. Here the CDR3 DNA reads TGCAGCGTCCTGATAAAGCCGGCTGAAGCTTTCTTT.

The chain combines TRBV29-1 with TRBJ1-1; possibly TRBD1 for D (5 bases). V lost 6 bases to trimming and J lost 8 bases, with 13 bases between them. In germline, CDR1 is SQVTM, CDR2 ANQGSEA. This CDR3 contains 11 residues. The CDR3 DNA reads TGCAGCGTAGGCCGGGACCAGGAAGCTTTCTTT. Amino acid sequence: CSVGRDQEAFF.

V usage is TRBV5-1 and J usage is TRBJ2-1, with 8 bases fitting TRBD1. V gave up 3 bases and J gave up 8 bases; unmatched junction bases: 7. Germline loops: CDR1 SGHRS, CDR2 YFSETQ. The CDR3 runs 14 residues. The CDR3 reads CASSYMDRADEQFF. Written as DNA, the CDR3 is TGCGCCAGCAGCTACATGGACAGGGCTGATGAGCAGTTCTTC.

The V and J genes are TRBV4-3 and TRBJ1-1; 10 bases agree with TRBD1. CDR3 length equals 16 residues. The ends lost 3 bases at V and 5 bases at J; junction bases unmatched: 9. Germline CDR1 is LGHNA and CDR2 is YSLEER. The DNA for the CDR3 is TGCGCCAGCAGCCAGATCAGGACAGGGGGGAGGACTGAAGCTTTCTTT. Translating gives CASSQIRTGGRTEAFF.

The chain links TRBV11-3 to TRBJ1-3; tentative D call: TRBD1 (5 bases). CDR3 length: 14 amino acids. Looked up from germline, CDR1 is SGHNT and CDR2 is YENEEA. V shed 3 bases and J shed 4 bases, with 10 bases lying between them. DNA of the CDR3: TGTGCCAGCAGCTTTGGAGGGGCGGGAAACACCATATATTTT. It translates to CASSFGGAGNTIYF.

The V gene is TRBV2, the J gene TRBJ1-1; 11 bases fit TRBD1. Germline V gene lookup returns CDR1 SNHLY and CDR2 FYNNEI. CDR3 size: 17 residues. V shed 9 bases and J 1 base; nucleotides not matched to a gene: 13. CDR3 loop: CASKTFRDRGENTEAFF. The CDR3 DNA reads as TGTGCCAGTAAAACGTTTCGGGACAGGGGGGAGAACACTGAAGCTTTCTTT.

Only one count was recorded for this clone. This same CDR3 is encoded by further DNA sequences in the sample. The chain joins TRBV9 to TRBJ2-3, with unresolved D. The germline V gene has CDR1 SGDLS and CDR2 YYNGEE. The CDR3 is 11 amino acids. Trimming stripped 3 bases from V and 2 bases from J, with 1 base between. DNA of the CDR3: TGTGCCAGCAGCGACACAGATACGCAGTATTTT. Translating gives CASSDTDTQYF.

The J gene is TRBJ1-2, the V gene TRBV10-3; 11 bases map to TRBD1. The CDR3 loop spans 19 amino acids. V lost 6 bases to trimming and J lost 5 bases; unmatched junction nucleotides: 20. Germline V gene lookup returns CDR1 ENHRY and CDR2 SYGVKD. The CDR3 reads CAISASDRGHRLPLYGYTF. As DNA, the CDR3 is TGTGCCATCAGCGCTTCGGACAGGGGGCATCGTCTGCCCCTATATGGCTACACCTTC.

The rearrangement joins TRBV4-3 to TRBJ2-3; the D is unclear. This CDR3 has 15 amino acids. Per germline, CDR1 LGHNA and CDR2 YSLEER. Trimming removed 0 bases at V and 2 bases at J, with 9 bases between. This chain's CDR3 is CASSQEQRPTDTQYF. CDR3 DNA: TGCGCCAGCAGCCAAGAACAGCGCCCCACAGATACGCAGTATTTT.

V gene TRBV30 combines with J gene TRBJ1-5; D is possibly TRBD1 (6 bases). Per germline, CDR1 GTSNPN and CDR2 SVGIG (reference sequence). The CDR3 is 13 amino acids. Trimming removed 3 bases from V and 4 bases from J, with 10 bases in between. The CDR3 protein is CAWSARGNQPQHF. In DNA form, the CDR3 reads TGTGCCTGGAGCGCAAGGGGGAATCAGCCCCAGCATTTT.

CDR3 DNA sequence: TGCGCCAGCAGCCGGGACCCAGGGGTCTCTGGAAACACCATATATTTT. Its translation: CASSRDPGVSGNTIYF. This sequence joins TRBV4-1 and TRBJ1-3; D might be TRBD1 (6 bases). The CDR3 loop spans 16 amino acids. V dropped 4 bases and J dropped 0 bases, with 13 bases sitting between them. Germline V gives CDR1 MGHRA, CDR2 YSYEKL.

The J gene is TRBJ1-2, the V gene TRBV21-1. TRBV21-1 is a listed pseudogene. The CDR3 runs to 16 residues. The CDR3, as DNA: TGTGCCAGCAGCAAAGACCATCCTGGGGGTAACTATGGCTACACCTTC. Translating it yields CASSKDHPGGNYGYTF.

The genes are TRBV11-1 and TRBJ2-1; D is possibly TRBD1 or TRBD2 (5 bases each). V shed 5 bases and J shed 4 bases, with 15 bases lying between them. The CDR3 is made up of 15 amino acids. Germline V gives CDR1 SGHAT, CDR2 FQDESV (reference sequence). In nucleotides, the CDR3 is TGTGCCAGCAGCGAGGGACGGCTTAGTTACAATGAGCAGTTCTTC. This sequence encodes CASSEGRLSYNEQFF.

This rearrangement joins TRBV11-2 to TRBJ1-2, with D possibly matching TRBD1 (5 bases). CDR1 is SGHAT, CDR2 FQNNGV, per germline. This CDR3 has 14 amino acids. V gave up 4 bases and J gave up 5 bases, with 14 bases separating them. For the CDR3, the DNA is TGTGCCAGCAGCTCAGGCCAGGGAAGATATGGCTACACCTTC. Amino acid sequence: CASSSGQGRYGYTF. Filled out from reference TRBV11-2 and TRBJ1-2, the complete variable domain reads EAGVAQSPRYKIIEKRQSVAFWCNPISGHATLYWYQQILGQGPKLLIQFQNNGVVDDSQLPKDRFSAERLKGVDSTLKIQPAKLEDSAVYLCASSSGQGRYGYTFGSGTRLTVV.

The rearrangement joins TRBV14 to TRBJ2-1; tentatively, D is TRBD2 (6 bases). The length of the CDR3 is 13 residues. Germline V gene sequence: CDR1 SGHDN, CDR2 FVKESK. V lost 4 bases and J 11 bases, leaving 15 bases between the germline ends. Written as DNA, the CDR3 is TGTGCCAGCAGCCTAACTCGGAGGGCCAAGCAGTTCTTC. Its translation: CASSLTRRAKQFF.

This chain connects TRBV2 to TRBJ1-2; 7 bases line up with TRBD1. Germline CDR1 is SNHLY and CDR2 is FYNNEI. The CDR3 loop spans 13 amino acids. Trimming at V came to 7 bases and at J to 7 bases, leaving 9 bases not matched to a gene. CDR3 bases: TGTGCCAGCACCAATACAGGGGATAGTGGCTACACCTTC. As protein: CASTNTGDSGYTF.

The chain recombines TRBV5-1 with TRBJ1-1, with TRBD1 as a possible D gene (5 bases). With 0 bases removed from V and 6 bases from J, the gap between germline ends came to 9 bases. Germline values: CDR1 SGHRS, CDR2 YFSETQ. The CDR3 covers 13 residues. CDR3 coding DNA: TGCGCCAGCAGCTTGGAGCAGGGCTCTGAAGCTTTCTTT. Protein product: CASSLEQGSEAFF.

The chain recombines TRBV7-9 with TRBJ2-7; D is unclear. The germline gives CDR1 SEHNR, CDR2 FQNEAQ (reference sequence). The CDR3 consists of 14 residues. The ends were cut back, 5 bases at V and 4 bases at J, with 15 bases in the middle. For the CDR3, the DNA is TGTGCCAGCAGCCGAAGCACGGCGAAGTACGAGCAGTACTTC. Protein: CASSRSTAKYEQYF.

The chain joins TRBV7-2 to TRBJ2-3; 7 bases fit TRBD2. The CDR3 has 15 residues. The V segment lost 3 bases and the J segment 1 base; nucleotides outside the gene matches: 4. CDR1 and CDR2 from the germline V gene are SGHTA and FQGNSA. The CDR3 sequence is CASSFSGERTDTQYF. The DNA for the CDR3 is TGTGCCAGCAGCTTCAGCGGGGAACGCACAGATACGCAGTATTTT.

CDR3 sequence: CASSLGGPGSNQPQHF. The CDR3 DNA follows: TGTGCCAGCAGCTTGGGAGGACCGGGCAGCAATCAGCCCCAGCATTTT. The gene calls are TRBV5-4 and TRBJ1-5, with D unresolved. V lost 0 bases to trimming and J lost 1 base, with 11 bases between them. Germline assignment: CDR1 SGHNT and CDR2 YYREEE (reference sequence). The CDR3 is 16 amino acids. The full variable domain, rest sourced from reference TRBV5-4 and TRBJ1-5, is ETGVTQSPTHLIKTRGQQVTLRCSSQSGHNTVSWYQQALGQGPQFIFQYYREEENGRGNFPPRFSGLQFPNYSSELNVNALELDDSALYLCASSLGGPGSNQPQHFGDGTRLSIL.

The rearrangement joins TRBV5-1 to TRBJ2-3; D gene uncertain. V was shortened by 2 bases and J by 4 bases, with 11 bases between the two germline ends. Germline V gene sequence: CDR1 SGHRS, CDR2 YFSETQ. The CDR3 has 14 amino acids. In nucleotides, the CDR3 is TGCGCCAGCAGCTTTCTACCGGACGCAGATACGCAGTATTTT. It encodes CASSFLPDADTQYF.

This rearrangement joins TRBV7-6 to TRBJ1-4; the D gene is possibly TRBD1 (5 bases). The CDR3 runs 15 residues. Germline V gene sequence: CDR1 SGHVS, CDR2 FNYEAQ. Trimming removed 5 bases from V and 5 bases from J, with 15 bases in between. The DNA of the CDR3 is TGTGCCAGCAGCCTTGAGGGGCTTCTGAATGAAAAACTGTTTTTT. Translation gives CASSLEGLLNEKLFF.